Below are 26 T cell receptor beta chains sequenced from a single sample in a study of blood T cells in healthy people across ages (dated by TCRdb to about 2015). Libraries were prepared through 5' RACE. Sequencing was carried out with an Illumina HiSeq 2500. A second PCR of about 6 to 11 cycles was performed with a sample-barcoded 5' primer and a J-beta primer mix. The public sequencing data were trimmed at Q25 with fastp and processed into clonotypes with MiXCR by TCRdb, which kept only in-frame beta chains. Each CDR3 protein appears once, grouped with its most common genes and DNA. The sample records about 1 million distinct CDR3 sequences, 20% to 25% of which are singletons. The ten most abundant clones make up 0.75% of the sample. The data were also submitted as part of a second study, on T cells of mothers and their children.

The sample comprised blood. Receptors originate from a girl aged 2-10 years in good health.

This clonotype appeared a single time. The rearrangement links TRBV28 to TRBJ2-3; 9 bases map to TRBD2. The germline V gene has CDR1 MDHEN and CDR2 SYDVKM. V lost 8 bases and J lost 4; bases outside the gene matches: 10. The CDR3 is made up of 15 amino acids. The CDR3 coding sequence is TGTGCCAGCGAGGAATTTGGCGGGAGGGCAGATACGCAGTATTTT. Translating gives CASEEFGGRADTQYF.

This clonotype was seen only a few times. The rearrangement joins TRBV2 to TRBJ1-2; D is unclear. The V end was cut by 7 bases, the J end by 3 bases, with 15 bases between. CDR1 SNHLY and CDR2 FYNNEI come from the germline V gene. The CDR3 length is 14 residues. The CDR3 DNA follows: TGTGCCAGCAAGGTTAGCCCCGGGCACTATGGCTACACCTTC. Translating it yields CASKVSPGHYGYTF.

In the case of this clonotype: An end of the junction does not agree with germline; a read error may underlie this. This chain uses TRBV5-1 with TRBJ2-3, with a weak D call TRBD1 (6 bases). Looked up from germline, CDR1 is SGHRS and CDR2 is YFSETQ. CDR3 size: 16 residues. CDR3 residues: CASSSSSGGSTDTQYF. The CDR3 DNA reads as TGCGCCAGCAGCTCCTCTAGTGGGGGCAGCACGGATACGCAGTATTTT.

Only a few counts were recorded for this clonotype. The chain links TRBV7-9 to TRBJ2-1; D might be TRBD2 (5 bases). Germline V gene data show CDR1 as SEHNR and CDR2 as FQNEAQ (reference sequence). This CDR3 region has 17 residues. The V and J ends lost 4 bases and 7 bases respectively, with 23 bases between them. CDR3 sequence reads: CASSSSIDWRLWNEQFF. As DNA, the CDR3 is TGTGCCAGCAGCTCTAGCATCGATTGGCGGCTTTGGAATGAGCAGTTCTTC. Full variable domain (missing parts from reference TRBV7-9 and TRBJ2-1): DTGVSQNPRHKITKRGQNVTFRCDPISEHNRLYWYRQTLGQGPEFLTYFQNEAQLEKSRLLSDRFSAERPKGSFSTLEIQRTEQGDSAMYLCASSSSIDWRLWNEQFFGPGTRLTVL.

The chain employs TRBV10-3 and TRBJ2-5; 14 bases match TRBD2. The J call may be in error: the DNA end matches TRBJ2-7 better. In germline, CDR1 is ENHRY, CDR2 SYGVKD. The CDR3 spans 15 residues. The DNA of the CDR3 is TGTGCCATCAGTGAGGGGACTAGCGGGGGATACGAGCAGTACTTC. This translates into CAISEGTSGGYEQYF.

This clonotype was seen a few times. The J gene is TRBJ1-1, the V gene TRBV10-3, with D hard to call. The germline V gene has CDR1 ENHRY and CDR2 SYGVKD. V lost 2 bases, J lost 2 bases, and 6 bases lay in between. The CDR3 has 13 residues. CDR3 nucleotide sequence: TGTGCCATCAGTGAGCTCCGAAACACTGAAGCTTTCTTT. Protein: CAISELRNTEAFF.

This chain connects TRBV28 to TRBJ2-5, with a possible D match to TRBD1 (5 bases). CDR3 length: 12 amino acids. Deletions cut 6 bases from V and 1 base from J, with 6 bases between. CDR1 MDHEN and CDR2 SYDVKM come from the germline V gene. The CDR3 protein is CASRTVQETQYF. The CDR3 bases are TGTGCCAGCAGGACAGTCCAAGAGACCCAGTACTTC.

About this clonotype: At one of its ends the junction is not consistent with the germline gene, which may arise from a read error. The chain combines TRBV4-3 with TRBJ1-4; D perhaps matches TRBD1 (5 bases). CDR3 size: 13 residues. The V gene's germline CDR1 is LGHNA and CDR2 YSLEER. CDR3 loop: CASSQKLGEKLSF. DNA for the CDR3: TGCGCCAGCAGCCAGAAGCTGGGGGAAAAACTGTCTTTT.

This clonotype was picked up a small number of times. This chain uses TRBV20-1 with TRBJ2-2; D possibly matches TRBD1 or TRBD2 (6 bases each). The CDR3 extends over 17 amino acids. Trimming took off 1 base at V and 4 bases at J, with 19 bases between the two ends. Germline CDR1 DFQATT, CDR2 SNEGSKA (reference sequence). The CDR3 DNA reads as TGCAGTGCTAGAGCCCGCCGGAGGGGGACGGGCACCGGGGAGCTGTTTTTT. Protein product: CSARARRRGTGTGELFF.

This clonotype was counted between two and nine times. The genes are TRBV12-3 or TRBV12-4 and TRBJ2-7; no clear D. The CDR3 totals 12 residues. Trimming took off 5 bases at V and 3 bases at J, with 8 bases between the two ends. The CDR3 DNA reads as TGTGCCAGCAGTATACACTTCTACGAGCAGTACTTC. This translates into CASSIHFYEQYF.

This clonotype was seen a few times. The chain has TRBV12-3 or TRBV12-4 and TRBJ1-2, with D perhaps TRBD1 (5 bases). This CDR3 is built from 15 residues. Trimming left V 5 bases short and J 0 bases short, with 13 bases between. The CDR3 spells CASSLLRGPNYGYTF. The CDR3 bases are TGTGCCAGCAGTCTCCTGAGGGGACCTAACTATGGCTACACCTTC.

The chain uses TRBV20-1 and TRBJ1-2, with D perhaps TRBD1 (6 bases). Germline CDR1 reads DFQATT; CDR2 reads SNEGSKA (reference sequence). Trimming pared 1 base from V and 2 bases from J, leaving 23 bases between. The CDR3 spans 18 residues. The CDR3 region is CSARVLSGPEGHNYGYTF. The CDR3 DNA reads TGCAGTGCTAGAGTATTGTCCGGCCCTGAGGGACACAACTATGGCTACACCTTC.

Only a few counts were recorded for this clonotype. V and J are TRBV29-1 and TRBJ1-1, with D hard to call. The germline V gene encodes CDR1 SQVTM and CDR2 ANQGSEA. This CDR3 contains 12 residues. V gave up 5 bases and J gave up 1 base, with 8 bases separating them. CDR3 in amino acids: CSVHGTNTEAFF. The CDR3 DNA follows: TGCAGCGTTCATGGTACGAACACTGAAGCTTTCTTT.

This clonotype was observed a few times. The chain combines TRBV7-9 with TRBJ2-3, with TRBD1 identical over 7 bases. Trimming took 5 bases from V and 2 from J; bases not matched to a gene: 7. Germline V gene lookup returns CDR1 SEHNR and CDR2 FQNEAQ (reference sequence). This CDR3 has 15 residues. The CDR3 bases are TGTGCCAGCAGCCACACCGGGACAGACACAGATACGCAGTATTTT. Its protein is CASSHTGTDTDTQYF.

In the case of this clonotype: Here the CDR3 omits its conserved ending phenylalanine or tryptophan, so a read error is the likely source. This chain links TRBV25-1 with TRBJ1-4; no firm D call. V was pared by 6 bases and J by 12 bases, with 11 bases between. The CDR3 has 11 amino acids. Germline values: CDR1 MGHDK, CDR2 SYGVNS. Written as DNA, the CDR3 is TGTGCCAGCAGCTTGGTGGAGGAACTGTTTCTT. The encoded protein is CASSLVEELFL.

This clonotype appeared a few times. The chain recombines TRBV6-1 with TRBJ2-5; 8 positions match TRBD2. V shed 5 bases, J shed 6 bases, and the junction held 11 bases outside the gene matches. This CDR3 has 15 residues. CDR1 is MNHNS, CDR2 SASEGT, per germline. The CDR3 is CASSSRIAGMQTQYF. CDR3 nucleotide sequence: TGTGCCAGCAGTTCCCGGATAGCGGGGATGCAGACCCAGTACTTC.

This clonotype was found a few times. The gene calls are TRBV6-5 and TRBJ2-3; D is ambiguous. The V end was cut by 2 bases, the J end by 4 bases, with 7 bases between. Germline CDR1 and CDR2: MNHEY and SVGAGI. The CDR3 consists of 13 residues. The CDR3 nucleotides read TGTGCCAGCAGTTACCGTGGGGCAGATACGCAGTATTTT. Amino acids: CASSYRGADTQYF.

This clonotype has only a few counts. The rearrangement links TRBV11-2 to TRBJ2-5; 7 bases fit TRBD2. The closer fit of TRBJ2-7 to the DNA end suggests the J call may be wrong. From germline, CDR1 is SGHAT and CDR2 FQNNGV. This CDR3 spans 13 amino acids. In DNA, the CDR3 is TGTGCCAGCAAAGCGGGGCGTTCCTACGAGCAGTACTTC. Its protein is CASKAGRSYEQYF.

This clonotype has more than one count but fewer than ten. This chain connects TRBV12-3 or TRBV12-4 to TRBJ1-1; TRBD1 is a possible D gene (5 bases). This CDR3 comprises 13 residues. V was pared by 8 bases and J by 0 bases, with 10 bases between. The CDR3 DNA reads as TGTGCCAGCTCAACGGGACTGAACACTGAAGCTTTCTTT. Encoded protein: CASSTGLNTEAFF.

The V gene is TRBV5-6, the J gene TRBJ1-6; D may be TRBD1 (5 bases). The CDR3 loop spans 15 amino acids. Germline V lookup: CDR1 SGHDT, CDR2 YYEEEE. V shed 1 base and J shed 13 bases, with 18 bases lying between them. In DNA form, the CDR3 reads TGTGCCAGCAGCTTGAGGGAAGTCAGGGCACGGCCCCTCCACTTT. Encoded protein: CASSLREVRARPLHF.

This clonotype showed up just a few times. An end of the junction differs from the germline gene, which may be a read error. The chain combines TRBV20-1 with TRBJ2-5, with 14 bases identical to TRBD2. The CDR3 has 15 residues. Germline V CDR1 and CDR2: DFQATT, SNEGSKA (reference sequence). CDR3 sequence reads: CSAQGHGTSGSQEFF. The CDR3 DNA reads TGCAGTGCTCAAGGCCACGGGACTAGCGGGAGTCAAGAGTTCTTC.

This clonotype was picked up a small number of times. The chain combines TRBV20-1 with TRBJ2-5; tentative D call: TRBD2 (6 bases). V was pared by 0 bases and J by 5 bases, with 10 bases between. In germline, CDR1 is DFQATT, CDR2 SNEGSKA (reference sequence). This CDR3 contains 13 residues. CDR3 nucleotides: TGCAGTGCTAGAGATCCGGAGGGGGAGACCCAGTACTTC. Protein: CSARDPEGETQYF.

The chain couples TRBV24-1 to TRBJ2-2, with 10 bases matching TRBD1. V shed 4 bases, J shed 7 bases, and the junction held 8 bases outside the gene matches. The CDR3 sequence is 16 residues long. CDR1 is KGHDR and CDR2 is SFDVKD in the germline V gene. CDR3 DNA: TGTGCCACCAGTGACTCAGACAGGGGGCTTGGCGGGGAGCTGTTTTTT. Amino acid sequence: CATSDSDRGLGGELFF.

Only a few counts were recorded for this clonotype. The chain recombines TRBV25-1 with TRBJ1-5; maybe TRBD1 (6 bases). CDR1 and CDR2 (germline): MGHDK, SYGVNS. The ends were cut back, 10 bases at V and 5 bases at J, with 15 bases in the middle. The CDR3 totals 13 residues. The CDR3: CATSLGGDQPQHF. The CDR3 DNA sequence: TGTGCCACCTCCCTAGGGGGGGATCAGCCCCAGCATTTT. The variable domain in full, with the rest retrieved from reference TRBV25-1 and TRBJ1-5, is EADIYQTPRYLVIGTGKKITLECSQTMGHDKMYWYQQDPGMELHLIHYSYGVNSTEKGDLSSESTVSRIRTEHFPLTLESARPSHTSQYLCATSLGGDQPQHFGDGTRLSIL.

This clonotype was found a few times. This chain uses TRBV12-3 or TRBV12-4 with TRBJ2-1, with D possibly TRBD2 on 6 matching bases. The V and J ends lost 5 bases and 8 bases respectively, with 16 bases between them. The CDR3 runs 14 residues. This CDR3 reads CASSSGLSGDEQFF. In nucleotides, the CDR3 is TGTGCCAGCAGTAGCGGACTATCGGGCGATGAGCAGTTCTTC.

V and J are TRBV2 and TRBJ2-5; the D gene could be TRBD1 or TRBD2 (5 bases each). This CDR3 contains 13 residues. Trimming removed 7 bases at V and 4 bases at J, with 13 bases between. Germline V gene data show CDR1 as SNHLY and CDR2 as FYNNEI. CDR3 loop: CASTVLGPETQYF. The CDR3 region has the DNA TGTGCCAGCACTGTCCTGGGACCAGAGACCCAGTACTTC.